A selection of T cell receptor beta chains follows, all from one sample in a study of PD-1 blockade in classical Hodgkin lymphoma. TCRdb's table, derived via immunoSEQ multiplex PCR, lists solely in-frame clones and lacks some. The table has 15,000 or so clones, over 70% seen once. Sequencing used peripheral blood mononuclear cells (PBMCs), obtained before the second cycle of nivolumab. The source is a human donor with classical Hodgkin lymphoma. Both conserved end residues are part of each CDR3. The D gene is left open where the match is weak. The listing skips clone size in some rows; elsewhere it reads once, few, many or a size class.

CDR3 | DNA | J | size | V | D
CASSQGAIETQYF | TGCGCCAGCAGCCAAGGTGCCATCGAGACCCAGTACTTC | TRBJ2-5 | once | TRBV4-1 | NA
CASTRTDSFTGELFF | TGCGCCAGCACAAGGACAGACTCTTTCACCGGGGAGCTGTTTTTT | TRBJ2-2 | NA | TRBV10-2 | NA
CASSVGSFSGNTIYF | TGTGCCAGCAGTGTCGGCAGTTTCTCTGGAAACACCATATATTTT | TRBJ1-3 | NA | TRBV2 | NA
CASSLYSGGSYEQYF | TGTGCCAGCAGCTTATATAGCGGGGGGTCCTACGAGCAGTACTTC | TRBJ2-7 | NA | TRBV7-6 | TRBD2
CASSSGGSERPQHF | TGTGCCAGCAGTTCGGGAGGGTCTGAACGGCCCCAGCATTTT | TRBJ1-5 | NA | TRBV28 | NA
CASSGTLRADTQYF | TGCGCCAGCAGTGGAACCCTCCGGGCAGATACGCAGTATTTT | TRBJ2-3 | NA | TRBV10-1 | NA
CASSFNVARQETQYF | TGTGCCAGCAGCTTTAATGTGGCCCGCCAAGAGACCCAGTACTTC | TRBJ2-5 | NA | TRBV11-1 | NA
CASSSDRMRRNTEAFF | TGTGCCAGCAGCTCCGACAGGATGAGGCGGAACACTGAAGCTTTCTTT | TRBJ1-1 | NA | TRBV5-5 | NA
CASSLRHTGTSGGTQYF | TGTGCCAGCAGCTTACGTCACACCGGGACTAGCGGGGGCACGCAGTATTTT | TRBJ2-3 | NA | TRBV7-9 | TRBD2
CASSLYTGGYTF | TGTGCCAGCAGCTTGTACACAGGGGGCTACACCTTC | TRBJ1-2 | NA | TRBV5-6 | NA
CASSLPFRGGTYEQYF | TGTGCCAGCAGCTTACCCTTCAGGGGCGGTACCTACGAGCAGTACTTC | TRBJ2-7 | NA | TRBV5-8 | NA
CASSLWLGAQGGGTGELFF | TGTGCCAGCAGCCTCTGGCTGGGAGCACAGGGAGGTGGCACCGGGGAGCTGTTTTTT | TRBJ2-2 | NA | TRBV7-2 | NA
CASRTGFYGYTF | TGTGCCAGTAGGACGGGATTCTATGGCTACACCTTC | TRBJ1-2 | NA | TRBV19 | NA
CASSPVSAGYYYGYTF | TGTGCCAGCAGCCCCGTTTCGGCAGGGTACTACTATGGCTACACCTTC | TRBJ1-2 | NA | TRBV7-2 | NA
CASSFPPGGDFGYTF | TGTGCCAGCAGTTTCCCCCCCGGGGGCGACTTTGGCTACACCTTC | TRBJ1-2 | NA | TRBV6-6 | NA
CASSQGLLQNTEAFF | TGCGCCAGCAGCCAAGGGTTATTACAGAACACTGAAGCTTTCTTT | TRBJ1-1 | few | TRBV4-1 | NA
CASLTFRRAGELFF | TGTGCCAGCCTCACGTTCAGGAGGGCCGGGGAGCTGTTTTTT | TRBJ2-2 | NA | TRBV6-1 | NA
CASSLEVGDEQYF | TGTGCCAGCAGCTTGGAGGTCGGGGACGAGCAGTACTTC | TRBJ2-7 | medium-sized | TRBV5-6 | NA
CASSLEGRPGGGYTF | TGCGCCAGCAGCTTGGAGGGGCGACCGGGCGGAGGCTACACCTTC | TRBJ1-2 | NA | TRBV5-1 | NA
CASRLGQANTGELFF | TGTGCCAGCAGGCTGGGACAGGCGAACACCGGGGAGCTGTTTTTT | TRBJ2-2 | NA | TRBV2 | TRBD1
CASSPSRTVPYEQYF | TGTGCCAGCAGTCCATCCAGGACAGTACCCTACGAGCAGTACTTC | TRBJ2-7 | NA | TRBV27 | NA
CASSQGFPAQPQHF | TGTGCCAGTAGTCAGGGTTTCCCCGCTCAGCCCCAGCATTTT | TRBJ1-5 | NA | TRBV19 | NA
CASSLYTGLYSPLHF | TGTGCCAGCAGCTTATACACAGGGTTATATTCACCCCTCCACTTT | TRBJ1-6 | NA | TRBV5-6 | NA
CSAEDRRGTEAFF | TGCAGCGCCGAGGACAGACGGGGCACTGAAGCTTTCTTT | TRBJ1-1 | NA | TRBV29-1 | NA
CASSFSGGETQYF | TGTGCCAGCAGCTTTTCAGGGGGGGAGACCCAGTACTTC | TRBJ2-5 | NA | TRBV5-6 | NA
CASSFDRGQVYGYTF | TGTGCCAGCAGTTTCGACAGGGGGCAGGTCTATGGCTACACCTTC | TRBJ1-2 | NA | TRBV27 | TRBD1
CASSYGFGGVVTEAFF | TGTGCCAGCAGTTACGGTTTTGGAGGGGTGGTCACTGAAGCTTTCTTT | TRBJ1-1 | NA | TRBV6-5 | NA
CASWTSGYHEQYF | TGTGCCAGCTGGACTAGCGGGTACCACGAGCAGTACTTC | TRBJ2-7 | NA | TRBV2 | TRBD2
CASSPLQGAGDTQYF | TGTGCCAGCTCACCACTTCAGGGGGCAGGAGATACGCAGTATTTT | TRBJ2-3 | NA | TRBV18 | TRBD1
CSVAQGGGRPGSSTYGYTF | TGCAGCGTTGCCCAAGGCGGGGGGCGCCCGGGTTCATCCACCTATGGCTACACCTTC | TRBJ1-2 | few | TRBV29-1 | NA
CASSFIAGELFF | TGTGCCAGCAGTTTTATCGCCGGGGAGCTGTTTTTT | TRBJ2-2 | NA | TRBV27 | NA
CASSQERGGGQPQHF | TGCGCCAGCAGCCAAGAACGCGGGGGTGGTCAGCCCCAGCATTTT | TRBJ1-5 | once | TRBV4-1 | NA
CASSPSRRYTEAFF | TGTGCCAGCAGCCCATCCAGACGGTACACTGAAGCTTTCTTT | TRBJ1-1 | few | TRBV11-2 | NA
CASSSPAGVTGELFF | TGTGCCAGCAGCTCTCCCGCAGGGGTTACCGGGGAGCTGTTTTTT | TRBJ2-2 | NA | TRBV7-6 | NA
CASSSNPNGQYF | TGTGCCAGCAGCTCAAATCCCAACGGGCAGTACTTC | TRBJ2-7 | NA | TRBV7-2 | NA
CASSSSGGSTDTQYF | TGTGCCAGCAGTAGCAGCGGGGGGAGCACAGATACGCAGTATTTT | TRBJ2-3 | NA | TRBV11-2 | TRBD2